Listed here are 10 T cell receptor beta chains from one sample, sequenced in a study of blood T cells in healthy people across ages. Combining a sample-barcoded 5' primer with a J-beta primer mix, a second PCR ran for 7 to 11 cycles. TCRdb re-derived calls from the 5' RACE reads in MiXCR, one entry per CDR3 protein. Seen here are around 500,000 distinct CDR3 sequences, under 55% observed once, and the top ten hold approximately 23%. The material sequenced was blood. Receptors were obtained from a man at least 80 years old in good health.

On this clonotype itself: This could be a read error, since a much larger clone is one nucleotide away. The chain carries TRBV6-5 and TRBJ2-5, with TRBD2 matching 11 bases. V was pared by 6 bases and J by 13 bases, with 10 bases of the junction left unmatched. Germline V gene data show CDR1 as MNHEY and CDR2 as SVGAGI. The CDR3 is made up of 13 amino acids. The CDR3 nucleotides read TGTGCCAGCAGACTAGCGGGAGATGGGGAGCTGTACTTC. The encoded protein is CASRLAGDGELYF.

The rearrangement links TRBV6-5 to TRBJ2-1; D may be TRBD1 (6 bases). V was cut by 5 bases and J by 7 bases, with 18 bases left in between. The germline gives CDR1 MNHEY, CDR2 SVGAGI. CDR3 size: 15 residues. The CDR3 protein is CASSQTRGRTNEQFF. CDR3 coding DNA: TGTGCCAGCAGTCAGACCAGGGGACGTACGAATGAGCAGTTCTTC.

This chain joins TRBV29-1 and TRBJ2-3, with 9 bases fitting TRBD2. The CDR3 totals 15 residues. Germline-derived CDR1 and CDR2 are SQVTM and ANQGSEA. J was trimmed by 2 bases and V by 6 bases; bases with no gene match: 9. CDR3 region: CSVTGLAQTTDTQYF. CDR3 DNA: TGCAGCGTAACTGGACTAGCGCAGACCACAGATACGCAGTATTTT.

DNA of the CDR3: TGTGCCAGCAGCCCCGGGACAGGGTCAGACACCGGGGAGCTGTTTTTT. As protein: CASSPGTGSDTGELFF. The genes are TRBV6-6 and TRBJ2-2; 9 nucleotides align to TRBD1. Germline V CDR1 and CDR2: MNHNY, SVGAGI (reference sequence). CDR3 length: 16 amino acids. V was clipped by 6 bases and J by 3 bases; unmatched bases: 8.

The V and J genes are TRBV7-2 and TRBJ2-7; 13 bases are shared with TRBD2. The CDR3 length is 15 residues. J was trimmed by 3 bases and V by 3 bases; bases with no gene match: 2. Germline V lookup: CDR1 SGHTA, CDR2 FQGNSA. CDR3 DNA sequence: TGTGCCAGCAGCTTGACTAGCGGGAGGAACTACGAGCAGTACTTC. As protein: CASSLTSGRNYEQYF.

The chain links TRBV20-1 to TRBJ2-7; 12 positions match TRBD1. After removal of 3 bases from V and 7 bases from J, the junction contained 10 bases not matched to a gene. From germline, CDR1 is DFQATT and CDR2 SNEGSKA (reference sequence). The CDR3 length is 15 residues. CDR3 DNA sequence: TGCAGTGCTAGGGATTTGGGACAGGGGGCGGGGGAGCAGTACTTC. It encodes CSARDLGQGAGEQYF.

CDR3 protein: CASSGQGIYGYTF. DNA of the CDR3: TGTGCCAGCAGTGGCCAGGGGATTTATGGCTACACCTTC. This rearrangement joins TRBV2 to TRBJ1-2; a weak D match, TRBD1 (6 bases). This CDR3 is built from 13 residues. Deletions cut 4 bases from V and 5 bases from J, with 11 bases between. CDR1 and CDR2 from the germline V gene are SNHLY and FYNNEI.

Only a few counts were recorded for this clonotype. V gene TRBV24-1 combines with J gene TRBJ2-3; 8 nucleotides agree with TRBD1. V lost 2 bases, J lost 3 bases, and 3 bases stayed unmatched. The CDR3 is 15 amino acids. Looked up from germline, CDR1 is KGHDR and CDR2 is SFDVKD. CDR3 protein: CATSDSGGETDTQYF. CDR3 nucleotides: TGTGCCACCAGTGATTCAGGGGGCGAGACAGATACGCAGTATTTT.

The chain links TRBV10-3 to TRBJ2-7; perhaps TRBD2 as D (5 bases). Per germline, CDR1 ENHRY and CDR2 SYGVKD. Trimming stripped 10 bases from V and 0 bases from J, with 19 bases between. This CDR3 has 15 residues. CDR3 protein: CATSRGVTNSYEQYF. CDR3 coding DNA: TGTGCCACTTCCCGGGGAGTCACCAACTCCTACGAGCAGTACTTC.

This clonotype appeared a few times. This rearrangement joins TRBV9 to TRBJ1-2; D perhaps matches TRBD1 (5 bases). Germline loops: CDR1 SGDLS, CDR2 YYNGEE. The CDR3 runs to 16 residues. The V and J ends lost 3 bases and 3 bases respectively, with 18 bases between them. The chain's CDR3 is CASSGGRRGPHYGYTF. The CDR3 DNA reads TGTGCCAGCAGCGGAGGGAGGAGGGGACCGCACTATGGCTACACCTTC.